What follows is one T cell receptor (beta chain) and its context. Germline V gene lookup returns CDR1 LNHDA and CDR2 SQIVND (reference sequence). The CDR3 spans 12 residues. V was pared by 3 bases and J by 6 bases, with 8 bases between. Authors' data handling: Nucleated cell counts were estimated from reference gene primer amplification. Method: immunoSEQ multiplex PCR; TCRdb's copy keeps in-frame clones and lacks some. Clone size and the V and J calls come from that table; the DNA yielded D and trimming. The sample contains some 260,000 clones, about 80% of which appear only once. This record comes from a study of blood T cell repertoires in COVID-19.

The J gene is TRBJ1-1, the V gene TRBV19; D is unresolved. The sample consisted of PBMCs or T cells enriched from blood (not recorded which). This receptor was taken from a man aged 25-45 years with acute COVID-19. CDR3 sequence (DNA): TGTGCCAGTAGTATGGGAGGATCTGAAGCTTTCTTT. Residues: CASSMGGSEAFF.